This TCR beta chain was identified during a study of regulatory T cells in long-lasting Graves disease. For TCR beta, libraries came from iRepertoire HTBI primers and Arm-PCR of CDR3 regions. MiXCR, run by TCRdb on the multiplex PCR reads, gives a single entry per CDR3 protein. The data contain some 450,000 distinct CDR3 sequences, roughly a quarter of them singletons. The CDR3 sequence is 13 residues long. Germline assignment: CDR1 SNHLY and CDR2 FYNNEI. With V trimmed by 6 bases and J by 8 bases, 7 bases remained unmatched. As to time point: persistent/refractory GD, antithyroid drugs over 5 years with positive TRAb. The TCR library was made from RNA extracted from PBMCs. Details on this clonotype: Its antigen is undetermined.

Whole-study findings and limits: Under persistent disease, TRBV28, TRBJ1-2 and TRBJ2-5 were used preferentially.

The source of this sequence is a female donor with Graves disease. This specimen consisted of peripheral blood mononuclear cells (PBMCs), obtained when the disease was refractory, from a patient treated with antithyroid drugs. The chain joins TRBV2 to TRBJ1-2; TRBD1 agrees at 9 bases. In nucleotides, the CDR3 is TGTGCCAGCAGCTCCGGGACAGGGCAAGGCTACACCTTC. Encoded protein: CASSSGTGQGYTF.